This record looks at one TCR beta chain sequence and its context. The data belong to a study of cytomegalovirus exposure and HLA in healthy donors. The repertoire was sequenced with immunoSEQ multiplex PCR; TCRdb's copy has only in-frame clones and lacks some. Seen here are about 280,000 clones, roughly 90% observed once, and the top ten hold 0.92%. Sequencing was performed on PBMCs. The TCR was taken from a young woman in good health and CMV-seronegative.

CDR3 loop: CASSKQGVGNQPQHF. In DNA, the CDR3 is TGTGCCAGCTCCAAACAGGGAGTTGGCAATCAGCCCCAGCATTTT. The chain recombines TRBV6-1 with TRBJ1-5; D perhaps matches TRBD1 (6 bases). The germline V gene has CDR1 MNHNS and CDR2 SASEGT. The length of the CDR3 is 15 residues. V shed 8 bases and J shed 2 bases, with 16 bases lying between them.